What follows describes a single TCR beta chain. The data were obtained in a study of blood T cell repertoires in COVID-19. The method was immunoSEQ multiplex PCR; TCRdb's version includes in-frame clones alone and lacks a portion of them. This table holds approximately 390,000 clones, 80% to 90% found once. This CDR3 spans 20 amino acids. Germline V gives CDR1 SGHTA, CDR2 FQGNSA. V shed 0 bases, J shed 9 bases, and the junction held 19 bases outside the gene matches. The J gene is TRBJ2-1, the V gene TRBV7-2; the match to TRBD1 covers 11 bases. This TCR came from a woman aged 45-59 years who had recovered from COVID-19. Material for sequencing was PBMCs or T cells enriched from blood (not recorded which). This CDR3 reads CASSLAFLDRGRSGYGEQFF. DNA for the CDR3: TGTGCCAGCAGCTTAGCCTTTTTGGACAGGGGGCGTTCCGGTTACGGTGAGCAGTTCTTC.